Shown below are 28 T cell receptor beta chains from a single sample sequenced in a study of T cell changes during pregnancy in multiple sclerosis. TCRdb's copy holds only in-frame clones and misses some; the assay was immunoSEQ multiplex PCR. The sample has around 80,000 clones, approximately 95% seen once. The sample here was peripheral blood, taken in the second trimester of pregnancy. Source of these receptors: a female donor in good health, enrolled as a control in a pregnancy study.

CDR3 sequence reads: CASRTSGLSTDTQYF. The CDR3 nucleotides are TGTGCCAGCAGGACTAGCGGGTTGAGCACAGATACGCAGTATTTT. The genes are TRBV6-5 and TRBJ2-3; 10 bases map to TRBD2. Per the germline V gene, CDR1 is MNHEY and CDR2 is SVGAGI. The V and J ends lost 6 bases and 0 bases, in that order; junction bases with no gene match: 3. This CDR3 comprises 15 residues.

V and J are TRBV6-5 and TRBJ1-3; 8 nucleotides agree with TRBD1. In germline, CDR1 is MNHEY, CDR2 SVGAGI. The V gene end was trimmed by 6 bases and the J gene end by 0 bases; junction bases not matched to a gene: 4. The CDR3 covers 15 residues. CDR3 sequence reads: CASSRGPASGNTIYF. CDR3 DNA: TGTGCCAGCAGCAGGGGGCCAGCCTCTGGAAACACCATATATTTT.

The rearrangement uses TRBV7-8 and TRBJ1-1, with D maybe TRBD1 (6 bases). Trimming removed 1 base from V and 1 base from J, with 19 bases in between. In germline, CDR1 is SGHVS, CDR2 FQNEAQ. CDR3 length: 18 residues. CDR3 sequence: CASSLDSGHFAPNTEAFF. DNA for the CDR3: TGTGCCAGCAGCTTAGATTCGGGACATTTTGCTCCGAACACTGAAGCTTTCTTT.

V and J are TRBV5-4 and TRBJ1-2; TRBD1 aligns across 7 bases. CDR3 length equals 15 residues. Germline CDR1 SGHNT, CDR2 YYREEE (reference sequence). J gave up 5 bases and V 4 bases, and 11 bases lay outside the gene matches. This CDR3 reads CASSGTVDPRYGYTF. DNA for the CDR3: TGTGCCAGCAGCGGGACAGTGGACCCGAGGTATGGCTACACCTTC.

The rearrangement links TRBV15 to TRBJ1-4, with D maybe TRBD1 (6 bases). V was clipped by 0 bases and J by 4 bases, with 12 bases between them. The V gene's germline CDR1 is LNHNV and CDR2 YYDKDF (reference sequence). The length of the CDR3 is 16 residues. The CDR3 sequence: CATSREGARGNEKLFF. The DNA of the CDR3 is TGTGCCACCAGCAGAGAGGGGGCCAGGGGTAATGAAAAACTGTTTTTT. The complete variable domain, with remaining parts taken from reference TRBV15 and TRBJ1-4, reads DAMVIQNPRYQVTQFGKPVTLSCSQTLNHNVMYWYQQKSSQAPKLLFHYYDKDFNNEADTPDNFQSRRPNTSFCFLDIRSPGLGDTAMYLCATSREGARGNEKLFFGSGTQLSVL.

The V and J genes are TRBV5-1 and TRBJ2-7; 8 bases fit TRBD1. The CDR3 spans 17 residues. The ends lost 4 bases at V and 2 bases at J; junction bases unmatched: 14. Germline CDR1 is SGHRS and CDR2 is YFSETQ. Written as DNA, the CDR3 is TGCGCCAGCAGCCCCGAGCCCCCAGGGACAGGAACCTACGAGCAGTACTTC. Translation: CASSPEPPGTGTYEQYF.

J is TRBJ2-2 and V is TRBV6-4; a weak D match, TRBD2 (5 bases). There are 13 residues in the CDR3. The germline V gene encodes CDR1 MRHNA and CDR2 SNTAGT. V lost 4 bases and J 3 bases, leaving 6 bases between the germline ends. The CDR3 sequence: CASSGGDTGELFF. The CDR3 coding sequence is TGTGCCAGCAGTGGGGGAGACACCGGGGAGCTGTTTTTT.

The chain couples TRBV5-6 to TRBJ1-5; 11 bases agree with TRBD1. This CDR3 is built from 15 residues. V dropped 4 bases and J dropped 7; count of bases not matched to a gene: 7. Germline values: CDR1 SGHDT, CDR2 YYEEEE. The CDR3 DNA reads TGTGCCAGCAGCCAGGACAGGGGGCGAAACCAGCCCCAGCATTTT. This sequence encodes CASSQDRGRNQPQHF.

The rearrangement joins TRBV5-1 to TRBJ1-4; 8 bases are shared with TRBD1. V lost 4 bases to trimming and J lost 11 bases; unmatched junction nucleotides: 16. Germline CDR1 reads SGHRS; CDR2 reads YFSETQ. This CDR3 has 16 amino acids. The CDR3 region has the DNA TGCGCCAGCAGCCCCGGAGGGTCGGACAGGGTTAGGAAACTGTTTTTT. Amino acid sequence: CASSPGGSDRVRKLFF.

As concerns this clone: The junction shows a germline mismatch at one end, possibly a read error. The chain couples TRBV30 to TRBJ2-3, with D tentatively TRBD2 (5 bases). The germline V gene has CDR1 GTSNPN and CDR2 SVGIG (reference sequence). There are 15 residues in the CDR3. CDR3 amino acids: CAWTQRGESTDTQYF. In DNA form, the CDR3 reads TGTGCCTGGACCCAACGGGGAGAAAGCACAGACACGCAGTATTTT.

The V and J genes are TRBV5-1 and TRBJ2-5, with a tentative D call TRBD1 (5 bases). This CDR3 comprises 14 residues. The germline CDR1 and CDR2 sequences are SGHRS and YFSETQ. V gave up 2 bases and J gave up 3 bases, with 11 bases separating them. The CDR3 reads CASSFMKGEETQYF. DNA of the CDR3: TGCGCCAGCAGCTTCATGAAAGGGGAAGAGACCCAGTACTTC. The full variable domain, its missing parts supplied by reference TRBV5-1 and TRBJ2-5, is KAGVTQTPRYLIKTRGQQVTLSCSPISGHRSVSWYQQTPGQGLQFLFEYFSETQRNKGNFPGRFSGRQFSNSRSEMNVSTLELGDSALYLCASSFMKGEETQYFGPGTRLLVL.

The chain links TRBV20-1 to TRBJ2-1; D unresolved. Germline assignment: CDR1 DFQATT and CDR2 SNEGSKA (reference sequence). The CDR3 covers 11 residues. Trimming removed 3 bases from V and 5 bases from J, with 5 bases in between. CDR3 DNA: TGCAGTGCTAGTAATAACAATGAGCAGTTCTTC. Protein product: CSASNNNEQFF.

The chain carries TRBV15 and TRBJ2-3; weak D call: TRBD1 (6 bases). V was pared by 0 bases and J by 1 base, with 11 bases between. Germline CDR1 is LNHNV and CDR2 is YYDKDF (reference sequence). The CDR3 sequence is 16 residues long. The CDR3 nucleotides read TGTGCCACCAGCAGAGATGGGGGCGCGGGCACAGATACGCAGTATTTT. Amino acids: CATSRDGGAGTDTQYF. Full variable domain (rest looked up from reference TRBV15 and TRBJ2-3): DAMVIQNPRYQVTQFGKPVTLSCSQTLNHNVMYWYQQKSSQAPKLLFHYYDKDFNNEADTPDNFQSRRPNTSFCFLDIRSPGLGDTAMYLCATSRDGGAGTDTQYFGPGTRLTVL.

This clone came up once. CDR3 residues: CASSLYYAYEQYF. In DNA, the CDR3 is TGTGCCAGCAGTTTATATTATGCGTACGAGCAGTACTTC. The chain joins TRBV28 to TRBJ2-7; D is ambiguous. Germline CDR1 is MDHEN and CDR2 is SYDVKM. The CDR3 sequence is 13 residues long. V was clipped by 1 base and J by 4 bases, with 8 bases between them. The full variable domain, with the rest looked up from reference TRBV28 and TRBJ2-7, is DVKVTQSSRYLVKRTGEKVFLECVQDMDHENMFWYRQDPGLGLRLIYFSYDVKMKEKGDIPEGYSVSREKKERFSLILESASTNQTSMYLCASSLYYAYEQYFGPGTRLTVT.

The V and J genes are TRBV7-9 and TRBJ1-2, with 7 positions matching TRBD1. The CDR3 sequence is 12 residues long. CDR1 and CDR2 from the germline V gene are SEHNR and FQNEAQ (reference sequence). V gave up 5 bases and J gave up 4 bases; unmatched junction bases: 1. DNA of the CDR3: TGTGCCAGCAGCCGGGACAGCTATGGCTACACCTTC. Its protein is CASSRDSYGYTF.

The CDR3 sequence is CASSLGTSSTYEQYF. The CDR3 DNA sequence: TGTGCCAGCAGTTTGGGGACTAGCAGCACCTACGAGCAGTACTTC. The gene calls are TRBV27 and TRBJ2-7; 9 bases fit TRBD2. After removal of 3 bases from V and 2 bases from J, the junction contained 5 bases not matched to a gene. Looked up from germline, CDR1 is MNHEY and CDR2 is SMNVEV (reference sequence). This CDR3 has 15 amino acids.

As to this clone: Within the sample, other DNA sequences also encode this same CDR3. The chain joins TRBV5-1 to TRBJ1-5; 9 nucleotides line up with TRBD1. J gave up 4 bases and V 5 bases, and 4 bases lay outside the gene matches. This CDR3 region has 14 residues. Germline CDR1 reads SGHRS; CDR2 reads YFSETQ. CDR3 sequence (DNA): TGCGCCAGCAGTCCCGGGACAGGGAATCAGCCCCAGCATTTT. This codes for CASSPGTGNQPQHF.

V and J are TRBV28 and TRBJ2-7; 10 positions match TRBD1. Germline CDR1 is MDHEN and CDR2 is SYDVKM. The length of the CDR3 is 14 residues. J lost 1 base, V lost 7 bases, and 4 bases had no gene match. Written as DNA, the CDR3 is TGTGCCAGCATTAGGACAGGGGGTTCCTACGAGCAGTACTTC. It specifies CASIRTGGSYEQYF.

The V gene is TRBV5-4, the J gene TRBJ1-1; weak D call: TRBD1 (6 bases). The CDR3 runs 13 residues. Germline CDR1 reads SGHNT; CDR2 reads YYREEE (reference sequence). V lost 2 bases, J lost 7 bases, and 12 bases lay in between. CDR3 DNA sequence: TGTGCCAGCAGCTTTTGGCAGGGGAGTGAAGCTTTCTTT. This translates into CASSFWQGSEAFF.

V is TRBV4-1 and J is TRBJ2-1; 7 nucleotides agree with TRBD2. Per the germline V gene, CDR1 is MGHRA and CDR2 is YSYEKL. The junction had 10 bases not matched to a gene; V was cut back by 1 base and J by 7 bases. The CDR3 runs to 16 residues. The CDR3, as DNA: TGCGCCAGCAGCCAAGCTTTGTCTAGCGGCTCGAATGAGCAGTTCTTC. This gives the protein CASSQALSSGSNEQFF.

This rearrangement joins TRBV2 to TRBJ2-7; TRBD2 might be the D (6 bases). Germline CDR1 reads SNHLY; CDR2 reads FYNNEI. Trimming pared 6 bases from V and 0 bases from J, leaving 15 bases between. The CDR3 runs 15 residues. The CDR3 loop is CASRVREPHSYEQYF. CDR3 DNA sequence: TGTGCCAGCAGAGTACGGGAGCCTCACTCCTACGAGCAGTACTTC.

The chain couples TRBV6-5 to TRBJ2-7; D is perhaps TRBD2 (6 bases). Per the germline V gene, CDR1 is MNHEY and CDR2 is SVGAGI. The CDR3 has 14 residues. Trimming removed 6 bases from V and 0 bases from J, with 12 bases in between. DNA of the CDR3: TGTGCCAGCAGCCGTAGCGGAATCTCCTACGAGCAGTACTTC. It yields the protein CASSRSGISYEQYF.

This chain links TRBV6-5 with TRBJ1-5; D possibly corresponds to TRBD1 (6 bases). From germline, CDR1 is MNHEY and CDR2 SVGAGI. V was clipped by 6 bases and J by 4 bases, with 13 bases between them. This CDR3 spans 14 amino acids. Here the CDR3 reads CASRPQGPNQPQHF. In DNA, the CDR3 is TGTGCCAGCAGGCCACAGGGTCCTAATCAGCCCCAGCATTTT.

The genes are TRBV7-2 and TRBJ2-7; TRBD2 might be the D (6 bases). CDR1 SGHTA and CDR2 FQGNSA come from the germline V gene. Deletions cut 5 bases from V and 6 bases from J, with 14 bases between. There are 13 residues in the CDR3. CDR3 protein: CASSKPGLREQYF. The CDR3 DNA sequence: TGTGCCAGCAGCAAACCGGGACTTCGCGAGCAGTACTTC.

The chain carries TRBV28 and TRBJ2-3, with 7 nucleotides matching TRBD1. V dropped 5 bases and J dropped 3; count of bases not matched to a gene: 11. This CDR3 has 16 residues. In germline, CDR1 is MDHEN, CDR2 SYDVKM. The DNA for the CDR3 is TGTGCCAGCAGTACATCACAGGGGTTCGGAACAGATACGCAGTATTTT. It specifies CASSTSQGFGTDTQYF.

V is TRBV10-3 and J is TRBJ2-1, with 10 bases aligning to TRBD1. The germline CDR1 and CDR2 sequences are ENHRY and SYGVKD. V lost 6 bases to trimming and J lost 5 bases; unmatched junction nucleotides: 4. This CDR3 spans 14 amino acids. CDR3 protein: CAIRGTGDNNEQFF. CDR3 nucleotides: TGTGCCATCAGGGGGACAGGGGACAACAATGAGCAGTTCTTC.

The rearrangement joins TRBV9 to TRBJ2-3; 7 bases align to TRBD1. Germline V lookup: CDR1 SGDLS, CDR2 YYNGEE. The CDR3 loop spans 17 amino acids. V shed 0 bases and J 0 bases; nucleotides not matched to a gene: 7. In nucleotides, the CDR3 is TGTGCCAGCAGCGTAGGGAGGACAGGCCGCAGCACAGATACGCAGTATTTT. Its translation: CASSVGRTGRSTDTQYF.

The chain links TRBV19 to TRBJ1-1; 7 nucleotides align to TRBD1. This CDR3 has 14 amino acids. Losses at the gene ends were 5 bases for V and 1 base for J; bases not matched to a gene: 4. CDR1 and CDR2 from the germline V gene are LNHDA and SQIVND (reference sequence). CDR3 protein: CASSLRTGNTEAFF. CDR3 coding DNA: TGTGCCAGTAGTTTACGGACAGGGAACACTGAAGCTTTCTTT. Variable domain in full (rest from reference TRBV19 and TRBJ1-1): DGGITQSPKYLFRKEGQNVTLSCEQNLNHDAMYWYRQDPGQGLRLIYYSQIVNDFQKGDIAEGYSVSREKKESFPLTVTSAQKNPTAFYLCASSLRTGNTEAFFGQGTRLTVV.